This T cell receptor (beta chain) appears in the sequencing data of a study of neurological immune-mediated disorders (dated by TCRdb to between 2018 and 2021). For context, the study as a whole: Peripheral blood TCR-beta repertoires from patients with HTLV-I-associated myelopathy (HAM/TSP), patients with multiple sclerosis, and healthy controls were compared in the study using UMI-based sequencing. Longitudinal samples, technical triplicates and paired sorted CD4+ and CD8+ T-cell subsets, alongside PBMC samples, were included among the approximately 100 TCR-beta libraries. Longitudinal HAM/TSP and healthy donors were sampled at 3 time-points each (about 3-40 month intervals). The cohort comprised 65 to 75 subjects: approximately 15 HAM/TSP patients, some 35 multiple sclerosis patients and around 20 healthy controls.

This clonotype was seen a few times. No cognate antigen has been identified for it. Qualities for individual bases were not recorded, and no much larger clone is one base off. To synthesize cDNA, template-switch 5'RACE was performed with a primer carrying a 10-nucleotide random unique molecular identifier so that each TCR transcript was tagged. Every sequencing run covered 15-18 subjects and yielded more than 200 million TCR-beta sequences. The RNeasy kit was used to extract total RNA. The KAPA Real-time Library Amplification kit was used to amplify TCR-beta VDJ regions with primers for the TCR constant region and the 5'RACE anchor. Sample indexes and Illumina adaptors were added in a first PCR, and a second PCR then increased library yield. After purification with Ampure beads, the TCR product of roughly 650 bp was size-selected on a 2% E-gel SizeSelection system. Library quality was checked on a Bioanalyzer, concentration was measured with Qubit, and libraries were quantified with the Kapa Library Quantification kit before pooling. An Illumina HiSeq 2500 sequenced the libraries paired-end 2 x 150 bp. To increase sequence diversity, roughly 24-32% phiX was spiked into each library pool. The paper's processing steps were these. The quality-filtered reads were processed with the UMI-based MiGEC pipeline, whose error correction step removed more than 80% of the raw TCR sequences. VDJ genes were aligned to IMGT germline references, and each clonotype was defined by a unique CDR3 amino acid sequence together with V-J genes. Clonal expansion, Shannon diversity and CDR3 relatedness (CalcPairwiseDistances, ClusterSamples) were evaluated with VDJtools, and phylogenetic trees were built with CLCbio workbench. Clones with at least 8 unique UMIs were defined as expanded, with this threshold being based on coefficient-of-variation modelling across technical triplicates. The public sequencing data were trimmed at Q25 with fastp and processed into clonotypes with MiXCR by TCRdb, which kept only in-frame beta chains. Every entry covers one CDR3 protein and lists the most common genes and DNA from its rows. TCRdb's processing, not the authors', yielded these V and J calls. The sample table shows some 71,000 distinct CDR3 sequences, and roughly a tenth are seen once. Jointly, the top ten make up approximately 9.5% of the sample.

Overall study outcomes, separate from this receptor: TCR clonal expansion was highest in HAM/TSP patients and lowest in MS patients, with MS patients falling below even healthy controls. No identical CDR3 amino acid sequences were shared among expanded clones across subjects, suggesting private TCR-beta repertoires in all groups.

The intended sense of this specimen's time point label: longitudinal time-point 1 (baseline). The healthy controls were volunteers from a blood bank in Maryland, USA. For unsorted PBMC libraries, 2 million PBMCs were used after storage in RNAlater at -80 degrees C until RNA extraction. PBMCs were separated from peripheral blood using Ficoll-Hypaque density gradient centrifugation and then cryopreserved in liquid nitrogen. V is shortened by 4 bases, J by 4 bases, and the region joining them spans 17 bases. Measured from the cysteine to the phenylalanine, the CDR3 is 15 residues long. The read is trimmed to its CDR3 DNA, 45 bases read in frame from base 1. Reading the germline V gene gives CDR1 MDHEN and CDR2 SYDVKM.

The sample was PBMCs. The receptor comes from a man aged 30 to 39 in good health. The chain is assembled from TRBV28 and TRBJ2-7; the D segment could be TRBD1, given 5 matching bases. In nucleotide form, the sequence is TGTGCCAGCAGTTCCACGGCGACAGAACTTTACGAGCAGTACTTC. The encoded protein is CASSSTATELYEQYF.